This T cell receptor (beta chain) was identified in a study of technical replicates of blood from a handful of donors. The table came from immunoSEQ multiplex PCR; TCRdb's copy has only in-frame clones and leaves some out. This repertoire shows some 85,000 clones, 85% to 95% found once; its top ten account for about 0.39%. In the case of this clone: One junction end does not reproduce the germline sequence, and a read error may be involved.

Per the germline V gene, CDR1 is SSHAT and CDR2 is FNYEAQ (reference sequence). This CDR3 is built from 13 residues. The sample comprised T cells isolated from PBMCs. This chain uses TRBV7-7 with TRBJ2-5; D is perhaps TRBD1 (6 bases). The TCR comes from a human donor in good health. The CDR3 loop reads CASSRQVPETQYF. In nucleotides, the CDR3 is TGTGCTAGCAGTCGACAGGTCCCAGAGACCCAGTACTTC.